These 22 T cell receptor beta chains came from one sample sequenced in a study of cytomegalovirus exposure and HLA in healthy donors. Sequencing was performed with immunoSEQ multiplex PCR; in TCRdb, only in-frame clones are kept and a portion is missing. Of hundreds of thousands of clones in the sample, roughly 88% were seen once. The sequencing input was PBMCs. Receptor source: a woman under 40 in good health and CMV-seropositive.

The genes are TRBV28 and TRBJ1-1; D gene uncertain. Trimming removed 3 bases from V and 12 bases from J, with 14 bases in between. The CDR3 extends over 12 amino acids. Looked up from germline, CDR1 is MDHEN and CDR2 is SYDVKM. Here the CDR3 reads CASSLGFSKTFF. The CDR3 nucleotides are TGTGCCAGCAGTTTGGGGTTTTCGAAAACTTTCTTT.

The CDR3 reads CASSWGQGVNTEAFF. In DNA form, the CDR3 reads TGTGCCAGCAGTTGGGGACAGGGTGTGAACACTGAAGCTTTCTTT. The chain joins TRBV27 to TRBJ1-1, with TRBD1 matching 9 bases. V was clipped by 4 bases and J by 0 bases; unmatched bases: 3. Germline assignment: CDR1 MNHEY and CDR2 SMNVEV (reference sequence). This CDR3 region has 15 residues.

This chain uses TRBV11-2 with TRBJ1-1; TRBD1 is a possible D gene (5 bases). V dropped 1 base and J dropped 5 bases, with 11 bases sitting between them. The CDR3 is 14 residues long. From germline, CDR1 is SGHAT and CDR2 FQNNGV. The CDR3 coding sequence is TGTGCCAGCAGCTTAGGGGGGGTTCAGACTGAAGCTTTCTTT. Encoded protein: CASSLGGVQTEAFF.

The chain has TRBV29-1 and TRBJ1-3; D call uncertain. V lost 6 bases and J lost 0, with 15 bases in between. The CDR3 is 15 amino acids. Germline CDR1 is SQVTM and CDR2 is ANQGSEA. The CDR3 DNA reads as TGCAGCGTGGCTGGGTTCGCTCCCTCTGGAAACACCATATATTTT. Translation: CSVAGFAPSGNTIYF.

The chain recombines TRBV19 with TRBJ2-7, with 9 bases fitting TRBD2. From germline, CDR1 is LNHDA and CDR2 SQIVND (reference sequence). CDR3 length: 14 amino acids. The J segment lost 2 bases and the V segment lost 4 bases, leaving 3 bases of the junction unmatched. Here the CDR3 DNA reads TGTGCCAGTAGTACGACTAGCGGAGCCTACGAGCAGTACTTC. This codes for CASSTTSGAYEQYF.

This chain joins TRBV23-1 and TRBJ2-7, with no clear D. TRBV23-1 is an open reading frame whose function is uncertain. Deletions cut 6 bases from V and 3 bases from J, with 12 bases between. This CDR3 has 13 residues. CDR3: CASSRSLYYEQYF. Here the CDR3 DNA reads TGCGCCAGCAGCCGAAGCTTATACTACGAGCAGTACTTC.

The rearrangement links TRBV28 to TRBJ1-2; D might be TRBD1 (6 bases). The CDR3 has 14 amino acids. V gave up 6 bases and J gave up 4 bases, with 15 bases separating them. Germline V gene sequence: CDR1 MDHEN, CDR2 SYDVKM. The CDR3 is CASSYPGAGYGYTF. CDR3 in DNA: TGTGCCAGCAGCTACCCAGGGGCCGGCTATGGCTACACCTTC.

CDR3 coding DNA: TGTGCCAGCTCCCCTTTCGGGGGGCAGAACAATCAGCCCCAGCATTTT. Translation: CASSPFGGQNNQPQHF. The chain combines TRBV18 with TRBJ1-5, with D perhaps TRBD1 (6 bases). V was shortened by 6 bases and J by 3 bases, with 18 bases between the two germline ends. This CDR3 comprises 16 residues. From germline, CDR1 is KGHSH and CDR2 LQKENI.

The J gene is TRBJ1-5, the V gene TRBV19, with D tentatively TRBD1 (5 bases). V lost 4 bases to trimming and J lost 6 bases, with 7 bases between them. The CDR3 spans 12 residues. CDR1 and CDR2 (germline): LNHDA, SQIVND (reference sequence). Here the CDR3 DNA reads TGTGCCAGTAGTAGGGGACGTCAGCCCCAGCATTTT. Its protein is CASSRGRQPQHF.

The gene calls are TRBV29-1 and TRBJ2-7; 7 nucleotides line up with TRBD2. CDR3 size: 15 residues. V shed 1 base, J shed 4 bases, and the junction held 10 bases outside the gene matches. Germline CDR1 is SQVTM and CDR2 is ANQGSEA. CDR3 in DNA: TGCAGCGTTGAAGGAGTGGGGACTAATGAGTACGAGCAGTACTTC. It codes for CSVEGVGTNEYEQYF.

This chain links TRBV30 with TRBJ1-4; no clear D. Trimming removed 0 bases from V and 9 bases from J, with 17 bases in between. Per the germline V gene, CDR1 is GTSNPN and CDR2 is SVGIG (reference sequence). This CDR3 has 15 residues. The CDR3, as DNA: TGTGCCTGGAGTGTACCGGGGAATTCAATGAAAAAACTGTTTTTT. It is translated as CAWSVPGNSMKKLFF.

The chain employs TRBV28 and TRBJ2-1, with D possibly matching TRBD1 (5 bases). Germline values: CDR1 MDHEN, CDR2 SYDVKM. V lost 2 bases and J lost 3, with 8 bases in between. The CDR3 is 14 residues long. CDR3 coding DNA: TGTGCCAGCAGTTTAAGAGGACACTACAATGAGCAGTTCTTC. Amino acid sequence: CASSLRGHYNEQFF.

The chain links TRBV30 to TRBJ2-2; D could derive from TRBD1 or TRBD2 (5 bases each). The ends were cut back, 0 bases at V and 0 bases at J, with 26 bases in the middle. Germline CDR1 and CDR2: GTSNPN and SVGIG (reference sequence). The CDR3 totals 21 residues. The CDR3 is CAWSVTLARRALSTNTGELFF. The CDR3 DNA follows: TGTGCCTGGAGTGTCACGCTAGCTCGCAGGGCGTTATCAACGAACACCGGGGAGCTGTTTTTT.

This clone was counted only a few times. The V call is TRBV5-1, the J call TRBJ1-5; tentative D call: TRBD1 (5 bases). The CDR3 is 14 amino acids. V was clipped by 1 base and J by 5 bases, with 10 bases between them. Germline loops: CDR1 SGHRS, CDR2 YFSETQ. CDR3 nucleotide sequence: TGCGCCAGCAGCTTGTTAGGGGAGCATCAGCCCCAGCATTTT. Translated, it gives CASSLLGEHQPQHF.

This chain connects TRBV9 to TRBJ2-1, with 8 nucleotides matching TRBD2. CDR1 and CDR2 from the germline V gene are SGDLS and YYNGEE. Trimming took 4 bases from V and 6 from J; bases not matched to a gene: 12. The CDR3 contains 16 residues. CDR3 DNA: TGTGCCAGCAGCCCTCTCTCCAGCGGGGGTACCAATGAGCAGTTCTTC. It is translated as CASSPLSSGGTNEQFF.

The rearrangement joins TRBV2 to TRBJ2-7; the D gene is possibly TRBD1 (6 bases). V lost 4 bases and J lost 6, with 16 bases in between. CDR3 length equals 14 residues. Germline V gene lookup returns CDR1 SNHLY and CDR2 FYNNEI. CDR3: CASSVGRGLSEQYF. The CDR3 nucleotides read TGTGCCAGCAGTGTCGGCAGGGGCCTCAGCGAGCAGTACTTC.

The chain links TRBV27 to TRBJ1-5; D unclear. The CDR3 runs to 15 residues. V lost 1 base, J lost 0 bases, and 7 bases lay in between. CDR1 is MNHEY, CDR2 SMNVEV, per germline (reference sequence). The CDR3 loop reads CASSLFGNSNQPQHF. As DNA, the CDR3 is TGTGCCAGCAGTTTATTCGGGAATAGCAATCAGCCCCAGCATTTT.

This chain links TRBV29-1 with TRBJ2-6, with 9 bases that match TRBD1. This CDR3 has 16 amino acids. Trimming at V came to 6 bases and at J to 0 bases, leaving 6 bases not matched to a gene. CDR1 and CDR2 from the germline V gene are SQVTM and ANQGSEA. In DNA, the CDR3 is TGCAGCGTGGGCGGGACAGGGTTCTCTGGGGCCAACGTCCTGACTTTC. Encoded protein: CSVGGTGFSGANVLTF.

This clone occurred a few times. The same CDR3 arises from other DNA sequences in this sample as well. The J gene is TRBJ2-1, the V gene TRBV27; D gene unclear. Germline CDR1 reads MNHEY; CDR2 reads SMNVEV (reference sequence). Trimming took off 0 bases at V and 4 bases at J, with 4 bases between the two ends. This CDR3 is 13 amino acids long. For the CDR3, the DNA is TGTGCCAGCAGTTTATCCTTATACAATGAGCAGTTCTTC. Translation gives CASSLSLYNEQFF.

This rearrangement joins TRBV5-6 to TRBJ2-1, with TRBD2 matching 7 bases. The germline V gene encodes CDR1 SGHDT and CDR2 YYEEEE. The CDR3 length is 15 residues. V lost 5 bases and J lost 3; bases outside the gene matches: 8. CDR3 DNA sequence: TGTGCCAGCAGGGAACGGGAGCGGGACTACAATGAGCAGTTCTTC. Its translation: CASRERERDYNEQFF.

V and J are TRBV4-1 and TRBJ2-7, with a weak D call TRBD1 (6 bases). The CDR3 has 16 amino acids. CDR1 and CDR2 (germline): MGHRA, YSYEKL. V lost 0 bases, J lost 4 bases, and 16 bases lay in between. In nucleotides, the CDR3 is TGCGCCAGCAGCCAAGAGGGAACAGGGTCACTTTACGAGCAGTACTTC. Translated: CASSQEGTGSLYEQYF.

The V and J genes are TRBV4-2 and TRBJ2-7, with D perhaps being TRBD1 or TRBD2 (5 bases each). Germline V gene sequence: CDR1 LGHNA, CDR2 YNFKEQ. The CDR3 runs to 14 residues. V lost 1 base, J lost 0 bases, and 7 bases lay in between. The CDR3 is CASSQGGNSYEQYF. The CDR3 nucleotides read TGTGCCAGCAGCCAAGGGGGGAACTCCTACGAGCAGTACTTC.